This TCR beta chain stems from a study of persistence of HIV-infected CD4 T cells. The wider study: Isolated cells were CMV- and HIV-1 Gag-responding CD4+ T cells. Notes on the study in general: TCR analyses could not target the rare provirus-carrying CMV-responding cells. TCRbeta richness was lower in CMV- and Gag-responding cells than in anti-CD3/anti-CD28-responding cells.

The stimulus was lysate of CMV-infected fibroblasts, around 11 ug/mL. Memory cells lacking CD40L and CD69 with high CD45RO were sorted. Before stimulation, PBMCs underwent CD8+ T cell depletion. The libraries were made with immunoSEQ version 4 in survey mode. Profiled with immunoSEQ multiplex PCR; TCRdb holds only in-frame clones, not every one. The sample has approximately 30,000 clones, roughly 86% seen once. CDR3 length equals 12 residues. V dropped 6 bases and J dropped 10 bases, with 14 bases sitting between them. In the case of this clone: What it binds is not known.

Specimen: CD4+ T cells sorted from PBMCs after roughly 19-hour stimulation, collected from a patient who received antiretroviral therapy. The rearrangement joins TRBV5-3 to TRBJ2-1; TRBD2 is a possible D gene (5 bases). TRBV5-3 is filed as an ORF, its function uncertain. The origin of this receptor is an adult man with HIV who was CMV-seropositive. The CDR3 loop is CARKLCGFEQFF. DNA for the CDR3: TGTGCCAGAAAGCTTTGCGGGTTCGAGCAGTTCTTC.